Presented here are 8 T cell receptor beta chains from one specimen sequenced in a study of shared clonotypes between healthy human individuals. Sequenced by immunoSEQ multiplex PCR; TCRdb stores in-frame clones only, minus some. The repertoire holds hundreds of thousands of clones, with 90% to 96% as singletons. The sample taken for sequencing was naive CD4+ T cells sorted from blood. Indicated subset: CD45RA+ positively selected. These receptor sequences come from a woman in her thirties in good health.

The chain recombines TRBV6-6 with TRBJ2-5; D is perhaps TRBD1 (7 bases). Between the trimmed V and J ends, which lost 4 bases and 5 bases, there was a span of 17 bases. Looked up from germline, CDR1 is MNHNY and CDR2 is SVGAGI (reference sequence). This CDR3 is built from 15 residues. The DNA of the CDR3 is TGTGCCAGCAGTTCCCCAGGGGGGCGAGGGGAGACCCAGTACTTC. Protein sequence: CASSSPGGRGETQYF.

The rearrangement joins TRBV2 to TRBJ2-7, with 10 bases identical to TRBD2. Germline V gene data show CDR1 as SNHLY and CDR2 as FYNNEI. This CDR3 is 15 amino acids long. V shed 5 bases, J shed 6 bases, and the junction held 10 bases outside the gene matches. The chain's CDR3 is CASSLVAGGGREQYF. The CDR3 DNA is TGTGCCAGCAGTTTAGTAGCGGGAGGTGGTCGCGAGCAGTACTTC. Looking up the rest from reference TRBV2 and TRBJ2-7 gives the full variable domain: EPEVTQTPSHQVTQMGQEVILRCVPISNHLYFYWYRQILGQKVEFLVSFYNNEISEKSEIFDDQFSVERPDGSNFTLKIRSTKLEDSAMYFCASSLVAGGGREQYFGPGTRLTVT.

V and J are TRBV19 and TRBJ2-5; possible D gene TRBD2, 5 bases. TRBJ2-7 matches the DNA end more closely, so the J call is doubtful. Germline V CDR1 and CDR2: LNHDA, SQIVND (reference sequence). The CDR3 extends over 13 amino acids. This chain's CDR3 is CASSGGKSYEQYF. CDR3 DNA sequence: TGTGCCAGTAGTGGAGGCAAGTCCTACGAGCAGTACTTC.

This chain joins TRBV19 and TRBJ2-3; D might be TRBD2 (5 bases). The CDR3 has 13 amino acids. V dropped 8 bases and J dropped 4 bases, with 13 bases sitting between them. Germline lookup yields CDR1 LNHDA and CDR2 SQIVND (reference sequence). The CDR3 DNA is TGTGCCAGTGCCGGGGTTAAGCCAGATACGCAGTATTTT. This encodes CASAGVKPDTQYF.

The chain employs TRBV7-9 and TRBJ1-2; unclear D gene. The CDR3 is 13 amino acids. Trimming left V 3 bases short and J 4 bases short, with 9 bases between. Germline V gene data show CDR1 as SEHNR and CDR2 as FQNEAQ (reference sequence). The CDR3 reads CASSLTERYGYTF. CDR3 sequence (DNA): TGTGCCAGCAGCTTGACCGAACGCTATGGCTACACCTTC.

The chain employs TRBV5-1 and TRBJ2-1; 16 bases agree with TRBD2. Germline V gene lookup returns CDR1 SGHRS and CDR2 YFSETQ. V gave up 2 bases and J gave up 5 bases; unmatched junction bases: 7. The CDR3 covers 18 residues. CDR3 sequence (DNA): TGCGCCAGCAGCTTAGGGACTAGCGGGAGGGCCTCGGACAATGAGCAGTTCTTC. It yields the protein CASSLGTSGRASDNEQFF.

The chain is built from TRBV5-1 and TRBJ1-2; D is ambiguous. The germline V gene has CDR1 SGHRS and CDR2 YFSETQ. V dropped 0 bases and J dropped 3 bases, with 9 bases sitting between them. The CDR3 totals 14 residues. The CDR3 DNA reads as TGCGCCAGCAGCTTGGATGTAGCAGACTATGGCTACACCTTC. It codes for CASSLDVADYGYTF.

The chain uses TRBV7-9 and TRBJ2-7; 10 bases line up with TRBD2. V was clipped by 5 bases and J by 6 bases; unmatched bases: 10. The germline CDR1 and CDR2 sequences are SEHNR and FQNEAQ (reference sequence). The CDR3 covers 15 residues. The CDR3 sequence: CASSTSGVRGSEQYF. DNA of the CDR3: TGTGCCAGCAGCACTAGCGGGGTGCGGGGGAGCGAGCAGTACTTC.